These T cell receptor beta chains were read from a single sample in a study of blood T cell repertoires in COVID-19. Assay used: immunoSEQ multiplex PCR; TCRdb lists only in-frame clones, some missing. The sample yields about 60,000 clones, about 90% seen once. The sample comprised peripheral blood. The receptors were gathered from a man aged 55 to 70 with acute or convalescent COVID-19. Both conserved end residues are part of each CDR3. D genes are given only for firm matches. A clone size is listed for some rows: how often the clone was seen (once, few, many), or a class if it is expanded.

>TRBD1|TRBJ1-1|TRBV28|-
TGTGCCAGTGTCATCATTTACAGGGGGTCCACTGAAGCTTTCTTT
CASVIIYRGSTEAFF
>TRBD2|TRBJ2-3|TRBV2|-
TGTGCCAGCAAGCCATTAGCGGGAGATACAGATACGCAGTATTTT
CASKPLAGDTDTQYF
>-|TRBJ2-5|TRBV6-5|few
TGTGCCAGCACGCAGGGCCGGACCCAGTACTTC
CASTQGRTQYF
>TRBD2|TRBJ2-3|TRBV28|-
TGTGCCAGCAGTTGGGACTCCGGGGGGGACACAGATACGCAGTATTTT
CASSWDSGGDTDTQYF
>-|TRBJ1-1|TRBV7-9|-
TGTGCCAGCAGCTTGGAACAGGGCCGGAACACTGAAGCTTTCTTT
CASSLEQGRNTEAFF
>-|TRBJ2-5|TRBV24-1|-
TGTGCCACCAGCCCCCTGGGCTCTGACGAGACCCAGTACTTC
CATSPLGSDETQYF
>-|TRBJ2-1|TRBV11-2|-
TGTGCCAGCAGCACGGGTCCACCCCAGTTCTTC
CASSTGPPQFF
>-|TRBJ2-1|TRBV29-1|-
TGCAGCGTTGAAGATGCGGCCAGGGGATCCTACAATGAGCAGTTCTTC
CSVEDAARGSYNEQFF
>-|TRBJ1-2|TRBV21-1|-
TGTGCCAGCAGCAAGGGCCAGCGGGGCCACTATGGCTACACCTTC
CASSKGQRGHYGYTF
>-|TRBJ1-1|TRBV5-4|-
TGTGCCAGCAGCACACCAGGGAGGGCGAACACTGAAGCTTTCTTT
CASSTPGRANTEAFF
>-|TRBJ1-2|TRBV28|once
TGTGCCAGCAGCCCCTATAAAAGCGGCTACACCTTC
CASSPYKSGYTF
>TRBD1|TRBJ1-1|TRBV5-1|-
TGCGCCAGCAGCTCGGACAGGGGAGTTCGAGCTTTCTTT
CASSSDRGVRAFF
>-|TRBJ2-7|TRBV7-9|-
TGTGCCAGCAGCCCGGGCGTTTCAGGAGGTATGCAGTACTTC
CASSPGVSGGMQYF
>-|TRBJ1-5|TRBV18|-
TGTGCCAGCTCACCGAGGCGGTCCGATCAGCCCCAGCATTTT
CASSPRRSDQPQHF
>TRBD1|TRBJ2-7|TRBV2|-
TGTGCCAGCAGGGACAGGAACTACGAGCAGTACTTC
CASRDRNYEQYF
>-|TRBJ2-6|TRBV7-9|-
TGTGCCAGCAGCTTAGGAGTTCTGGAGGGGGCCAACGTCCTGACTTTC
CASSLGVLEGANVLTF
>TRBD2|TRBJ2-1|TRBV18|once
TGTGCCAGCTCACCAAGAAACGGACTAGCTATGAGCTCCTACAATGAGCAGTTCTTC
CASSPRNGLAMSSYNEQFF
>TRBD2|TRBJ2-1|TRBV25-1|-
TGTGCCAGCAGACCACCCGGGACTAGCGGGACAAATGAGCAGTTCTTC
CASRPPGTSGTNEQFF
>TRBD1|TRBJ1-6|TRBV6-5|-
TGTGCCAGCGGACAGGGTTATTCACCCCTCCACTTT
CASGQGYSPLHF
>-|TRBJ1-3|TRBV3-1/TRBV3-2|-
TGTGCCAGCAGCCCAGGGTGGGGATCTGGAAACACCATATATTTT
CASSPGWGSGNTIYF
>TRBD1|TRBJ2-7|TRBV2|-
TGTGCCACCACGGACAGGTCCTACGAGCAGTACTTC
CATTDRSYEQYF
>TRBD1|TRBJ2-7|TRBV7-8|-
TGTGCCAGCAGCCGGACCAGGACAGGAGCCTACGAGCAGTACTTC
CASSRTRTGAYEQYF
>TRBD2|TRBJ2-1|TRBV28|-
TGTGGGTCGGGAGGGTACAATGAGCAGTTCTTC
CGSGGYNEQFF
>TRBD2|TRBJ2-3|TRBV5-1|-
TGCGCCAGCAGCGTTTCGACTAGCGGGAGGGGAACAGATACGCAGTATTTT
CASSVSTSGRGTDTQYF
>TRBD2|TRBJ2-1|TRBV5-4|-
TGTGCCAGCAGCTCCCCTAGCGGGAGAGACTACAATGAGCAGTTCTTC
CASSSPSGRDYNEQFF